These T cell receptor beta chains were read from a single sample in a study of beta chain features in type 1 diabetes. Clones were sequenced by immunoSEQ multiplex PCR, and TCRdb holds only the in-frame ones, with some missing. In the table there are 120,000 to 150,000 clones, roughly 48% of which are singletons. The sequencing sample was made of Tregs from blood. Every receptor here comes from a man younger than 35 in good health. Each CDR3 is given with its conserved first and last residue. The D gene is left open where the match is weak. Size is omitted from some rows. Given values are once, few, many or a class for expanded clones.

length	size	J	D	V	CDR3	DNA
14	few	TRBJ2-4	.	TRBV6-5	CATVTTVSKNIQYF	TGTGCCACCGTAACGACAGTAAGCAAAAACATTCAGTACTTC
15	.	TRBJ2-7	TRBD2	TRBV5-4	CASSLVAGGIYEQYF	TGTGCCAGCAGCTTGGTAGCGGGGGGTATCTACGAGCAGTACTTC
15	.	TRBJ2-7	TRBD1	TRBV19	CASSRRQGKTYEQYF	TGTGCCAGTAGCAGAAGACAGGGTAAAACCTACGAGCAGTACTTC
16	.	TRBJ2-5	TRBD1	TRBV4-1	CASSPWRTGGLETQYF	TGCGCCAGCAGCCCTTGGCGGACAGGGGGCCTGGAGACCCAGTACTTC
14	.	TRBJ1-5	.	TRBV19	CASRWRQLGQPQHF	TGTGCCAGTAGATGGAGGCAGTTGGGTCAGCCCCAGCATTTT
14	few	TRBJ1-4	.	TRBV7-9	CASSLQGLGEKLFF	TGTGCCAGCAGCTTACAGGGGTTGGGGGAAAAACTGTTTTTT
17	once	TRBJ1-1	TRBD1	TRBV23-1	CASSQRYRGNGNTEAFF	TGCGCCAGCAGTCAGCGGTACAGGGGAAACGGGAACACTGAAGCTTTCTTT
15	.	TRBJ2-5	TRBD2	TRBV7-2	CASSLVAGAPETQYF	TGTGCCAGCAGCTTAGTAGCGGGAGCCCCCGAGACCCAGTACTTC
14	.	TRBJ1-1	.	TRBV6-6	CASSYAAGARGAFF	TGTGCCAGCAGTTACGCGGCAGGGGCCCGAGGAGCTTTCTTT
18	few	TRBJ2-1	.	TRBV18	CASSPPRQGTTLIGEQFF	TGTGCCAGCTCACCACCGCGACAGGGGACTACTTTAATCGGTGAGCAGTTCTTC
13	.	TRBJ1-1	.	TRBV7-3	CASRAGGSTEAFF	TGTGCCAGCAGGGCGGGGGGGTCCACTGAAGCTTTCTTT
16	few	TRBJ1-3	.	TRBV7-9	CASSSRRGLLGGTIYF	TGTGCCAGCAGCTCCCGAAGGGGTCTGCTCGGGGGCACCATATATTTT
15	.	TRBJ1-1	TRBD1	TRBV5-6	CASSLGWTGQTEAFF	TGTGCCAGCAGCTTGGGTTGGACAGGGCAAACTGAAGCTTTCTTT
14	.	TRBJ2-1	TRBD1	TRBV5-1	CASSLGTGYNEQFF	TGCGCCAGCAGCTTGGGGACAGGGTACAATGAGCAGTTCTTC
17	.	TRBJ2-5	TRBD1	TRBV5-1	CASSLGTGGSREETQYF	TGCGCCAGCAGCTTGGGGACAGGGGGATCCCGAGAAGAGACCCAGTACTTC
13	few	TRBJ1-1	.	TRBV27	CASSLSLRTEAFF	TGTGCCAGCAGTTTATCGCTCAGAACTGAAGCTTTCTTT
13	.	TRBJ1-5	TRBD1	TRBV7-9	CASSRDSFQPQHF	TGTGCCAGCAGCCGGGACAGTTTTCAGCCCCAGCATTTT
13	.	TRBJ1-2	.	TRBV5-4	CASSLQVNYGYTF	TGTGCCAGCAGCTTACAGGTTAACTATGGCTACACCTTC
15	.	TRBJ2-7	.	TRBV2	CASRPLGLEAYEQYF	TGTGCCAGCAGGCCGTTAGGACTGGAGGCCTACGAGCAGTACTTC
14	few	TRBJ1-1	.	TRBV6-1	CASSEYQGNTEAFF	TGTGCCAGCAGTGAATATCAGGGGAACACTGAAGCTTTCTTT
15	.	TRBJ1-4	.	TRBV5-5	CASSSQGFTNEKLFF	TGTGCCAGCAGCTCGCAGGGGTTCACTAATGAAAAACTGTTTTTT
16	.	TRBJ1-1	TRBD1	TRBV5-6	CASSQTRQGWNTEAFF	TGTGCCAGCAGCCAAACCAGACAGGGGTGGAACACTGAAGCTTTCTTT
12	.	TRBJ2-7	TRBD1	TRBV10-3	CATRDRGPEQYF	TGTGCCACCCGGGACAGGGGGCCCGAGCAGTACTTC
16	.	TRBJ1-2	.	TRBV28	CASSLYVQGSPFGYTF	TGTGCCAGCAGTTTATATGTACAGGGAAGTCCCTTTGGCTACACCTTC
15	few	TRBJ2-2	TRBD1	TRBV2	CASSWGTGFTGELFF	TGTGCCAGCAGTTGGGGGACAGGGTTCACCGGGGAGCTGTTTTTT
11	.	TRBJ1-3	.	TRBV30	CAWLSGNTIYF	TGTGCCTGGCTCTCTGGAAACACCATATATTTT